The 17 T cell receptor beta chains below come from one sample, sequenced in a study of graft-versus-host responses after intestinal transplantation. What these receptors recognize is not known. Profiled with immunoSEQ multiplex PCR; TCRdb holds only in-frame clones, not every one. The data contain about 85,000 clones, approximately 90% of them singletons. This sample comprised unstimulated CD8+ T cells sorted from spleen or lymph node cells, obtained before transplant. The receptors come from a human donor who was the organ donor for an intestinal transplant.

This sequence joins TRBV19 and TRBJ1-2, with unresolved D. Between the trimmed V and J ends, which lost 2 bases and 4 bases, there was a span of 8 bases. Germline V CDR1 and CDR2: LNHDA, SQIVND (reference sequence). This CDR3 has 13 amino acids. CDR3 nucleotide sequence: TGTGCCAGTAGTATAACCAGCCTCTATGGCTACACCTTC. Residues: CASSITSLYGYTF.

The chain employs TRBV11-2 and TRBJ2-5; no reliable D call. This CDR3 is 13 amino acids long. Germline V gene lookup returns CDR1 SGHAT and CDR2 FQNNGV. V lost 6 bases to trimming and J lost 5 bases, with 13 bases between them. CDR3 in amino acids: CASRKTVEETQYF. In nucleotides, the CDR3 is TGTGCCAGCAGGAAAACGGTGGAGGAGACCCAGTACTTC.

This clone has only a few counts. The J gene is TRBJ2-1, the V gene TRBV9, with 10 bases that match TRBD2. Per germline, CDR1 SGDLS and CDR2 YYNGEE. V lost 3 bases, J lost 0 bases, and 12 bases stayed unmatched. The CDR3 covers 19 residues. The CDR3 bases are TGTGCCAGCAGCGCTAGCGGGAGCCTCATTTTCAGCTCCTACAATGAGCAGTTCTTC. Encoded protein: CASSASGSLIFSSYNEQFF. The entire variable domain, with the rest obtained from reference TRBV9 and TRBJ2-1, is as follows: DSGVTQTPKHLITATGQRVTLRCSPRSGDLSVYWYQQSLDQGLQFLIQYYNGEERAKGNILERFSAQQFPDLHSELNLSSLELGDSALYFCASSASGSLIFSSYNEQFFGPGTRLTVL.

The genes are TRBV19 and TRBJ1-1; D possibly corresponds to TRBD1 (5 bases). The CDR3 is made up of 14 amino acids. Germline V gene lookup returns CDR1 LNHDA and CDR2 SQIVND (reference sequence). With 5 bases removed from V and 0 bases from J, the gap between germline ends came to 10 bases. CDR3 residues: CASSVGTVNTEAFF. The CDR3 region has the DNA TGTGCCAGTAGTGTCGGGACGGTGAACACTGAAGCTTTCTTT.

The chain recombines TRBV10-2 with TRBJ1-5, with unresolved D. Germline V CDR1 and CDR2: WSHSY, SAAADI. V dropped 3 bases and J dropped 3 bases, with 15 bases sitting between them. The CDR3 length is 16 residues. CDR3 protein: CASSEFWEVPNQPQHF. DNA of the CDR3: TGCGCCAGCAGTGAATTTTGGGAAGTTCCCAATCAGCCCCAGCATTTT.

The CDR3 DNA reads TGTGCCAGCAGCTCAACCGGGACAGAAAACACCATATATTTT. This encodes CASSSTGTENTIYF. V usage is TRBV5-4 and J usage is TRBJ1-3, with 7 bases identical to TRBD1. The junction had 6 bases not matched to a gene; V was cut back by 3 bases and J by 6 bases. Germline CDR1 SGHNT, CDR2 YYREEE (reference sequence). The CDR3 spans 14 residues.

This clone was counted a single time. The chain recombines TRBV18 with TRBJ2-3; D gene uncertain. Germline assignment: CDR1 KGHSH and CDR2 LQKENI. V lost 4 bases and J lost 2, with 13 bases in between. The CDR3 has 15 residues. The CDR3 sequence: CASSLGAGITDTQYF. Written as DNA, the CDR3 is TGTGCCAGCTCACTCGGAGCAGGAATCACAGATACGCAGTATTTT.

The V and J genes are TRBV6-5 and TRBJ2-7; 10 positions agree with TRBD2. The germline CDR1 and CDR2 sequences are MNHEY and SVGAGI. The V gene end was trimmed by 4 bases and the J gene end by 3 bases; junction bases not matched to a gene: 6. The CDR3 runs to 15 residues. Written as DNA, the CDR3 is TGTGCCAGCAGTTTTCTAGCGGGGGAGGACTACGAGCAGTACTTC. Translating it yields CASSFLAGEDYEQYF.

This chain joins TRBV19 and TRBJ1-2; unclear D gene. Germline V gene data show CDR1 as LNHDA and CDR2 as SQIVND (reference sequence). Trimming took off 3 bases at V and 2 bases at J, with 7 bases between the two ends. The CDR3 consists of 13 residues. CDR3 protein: CASSIHWNYGYTF. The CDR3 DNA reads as TGTGCCAGTAGTATCCACTGGAACTATGGCTACACCTTC.

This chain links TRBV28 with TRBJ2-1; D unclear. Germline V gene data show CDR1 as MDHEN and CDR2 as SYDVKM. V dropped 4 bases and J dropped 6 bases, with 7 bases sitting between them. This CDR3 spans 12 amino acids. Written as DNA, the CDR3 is TGTGCCAGCAGTTCCACCGGCAATGAGCAGTTCTTC. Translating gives CASSSTGNEQFF.

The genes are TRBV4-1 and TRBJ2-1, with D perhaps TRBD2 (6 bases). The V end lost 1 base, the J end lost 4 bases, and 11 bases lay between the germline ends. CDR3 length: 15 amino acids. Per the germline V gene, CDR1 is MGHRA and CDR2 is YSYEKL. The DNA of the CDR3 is TGCGCCAGCAGCCAAGTTAGCGGACCATACAATGAGCAGTTCTTC. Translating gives CASSQVSGPYNEQFF.

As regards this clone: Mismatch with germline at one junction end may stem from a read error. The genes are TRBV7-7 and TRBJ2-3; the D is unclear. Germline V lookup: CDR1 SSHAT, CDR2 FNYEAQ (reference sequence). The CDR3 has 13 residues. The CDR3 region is CASSLTIGDTQYF. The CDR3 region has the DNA TGTGCTAGCAGCTTAACCATTGGAGATACGCAGTATTTT.

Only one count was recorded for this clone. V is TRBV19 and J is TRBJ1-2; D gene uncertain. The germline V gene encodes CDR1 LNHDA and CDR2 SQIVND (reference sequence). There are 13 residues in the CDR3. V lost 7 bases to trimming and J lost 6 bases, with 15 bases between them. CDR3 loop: CASTIGFSDGYTF. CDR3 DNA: TGTGCCAGTACCATCGGGTTTTCCGATGGCTACACCTTC.

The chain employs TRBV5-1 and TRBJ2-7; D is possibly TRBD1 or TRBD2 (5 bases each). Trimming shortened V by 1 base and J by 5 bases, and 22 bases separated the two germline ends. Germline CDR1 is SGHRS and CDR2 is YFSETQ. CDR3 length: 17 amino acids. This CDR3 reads CASSLRIRDGTEDEQYF. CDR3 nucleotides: TGCGCCAGCAGCTTGCGGATCCGGGACGGGACGGAGGACGAGCAGTACTTC.

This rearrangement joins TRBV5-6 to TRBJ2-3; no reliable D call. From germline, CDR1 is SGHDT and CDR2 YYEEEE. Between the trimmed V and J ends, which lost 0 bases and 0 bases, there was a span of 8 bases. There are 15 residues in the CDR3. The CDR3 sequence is CASSLALESTDTQYF. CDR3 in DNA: TGTGCCAGCAGCTTGGCCCTGGAAAGCACAGATACGCAGTATTTT.

The CDR3 loop is CASSYSGNTGELFF. CDR3 in DNA: TGTGCCAGCAGTTACTCAGGAAACACCGGGGAGCTGTTTTTT. The chain carries TRBV6-5 and TRBJ2-2; D remains unclear. V shed 0 bases and J shed 2 bases, with 4 bases lying between them. CDR3 length: 14 residues. The germline CDR1 and CDR2 sequences are MNHEY and SVGAGI.

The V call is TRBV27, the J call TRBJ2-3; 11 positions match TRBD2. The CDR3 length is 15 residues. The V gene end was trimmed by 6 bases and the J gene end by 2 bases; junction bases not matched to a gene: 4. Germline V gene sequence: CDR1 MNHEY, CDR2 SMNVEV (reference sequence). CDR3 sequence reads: CASSNSGGATDTQYF. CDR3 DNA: TGTGCCAGCAGCAATAGCGGGGGGGCCACAGATACGCAGTATTTT.